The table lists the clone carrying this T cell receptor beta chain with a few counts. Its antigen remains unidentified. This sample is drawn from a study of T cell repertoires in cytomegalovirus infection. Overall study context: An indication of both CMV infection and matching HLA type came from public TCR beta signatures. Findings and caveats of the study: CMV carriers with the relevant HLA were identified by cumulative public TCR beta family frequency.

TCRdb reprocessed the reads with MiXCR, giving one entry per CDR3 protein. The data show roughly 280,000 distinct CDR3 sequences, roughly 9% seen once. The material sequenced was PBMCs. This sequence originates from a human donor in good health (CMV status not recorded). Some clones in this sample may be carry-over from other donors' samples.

CDR3 DNA sequence: TGTGCCAGCAGCTTGACAGGGTTCCAGCCCCAGCATTTT. Its translation is CASSLTGFQPQHF. The rearrangement uses TRBV6-5 and TRBJ1-5, with 7 bases lining up with TRBD1. V lost 6 bases to trimming and J lost 7 bases; unmatched junction nucleotides: 6. This CDR3 spans 13 amino acids. CDR1 and CDR2 (germline): MNHEY, SVGAGI.